Listed below are T cell receptor beta chains from one sample, sequenced in a study of Graves' ophthalmopathy and Graves' hyperthyroidism. One entry per CDR3 protein, called by TCRdb with MiXCR from the multiplex PCR reads. The sample carries about 220,000 distinct CDR3 sequences, around a fifth recorded once. Source material: peripheral blood. All receptors come from a woman in her fifties or sixties with Graves' ophthalmopathy. Each CDR3 is given with its conserved first and last residue. Fields, in order: clone size, D gene, J gene, V gene, CDR3 DNA, CDR3 protein. A D gene is named only where the DNA matches it firmly. Expanded clones get a size class; other rows say once, few or many, or leave the size out.

NA,NA,TRBJ2-5,TRBV15,TGTGCCACCAGCAGCCGGGACTCACAAGAGACCCAGTACTTC,CATSSRDSQETQYF
many,NA,TRBJ1-2,TRBV27,TGTGCCAGTACACGCAACGCCGGGTATGGCTACACCTTC,CASTRNAGYGYTF
NA,NA,TRBJ1-2,TRBV4-2,TGTGCCAGCAGCCAAGAGAAGGGCAGCTATGGCTACACCTTC,CASSQEKGSYGYTF
many,NA,TRBJ2-5,TRBV19,TGTGCCAGTAGTCCAGGATGGGGAGAGACCCAGTACTTC,CASSPGWGETQYF
many,NA,TRBJ2-5,TRBV7-8,TGTGCCAGCAGCTTAGGGCGTCACGAGACCCAGCACTTC,CASSLGRHETQHF
few,NA,TRBJ2-6,TRBV28,TGTGCCAGCAGTTTGGGCGGGGTTGGGGCCAACGTCCTGACTTTC,CASSLGGVGANVLTF
many,NA,TRBJ1-1,TRBV28,TGTGCCAGCAGTTGGGAGAACACTGAAGCTTTCTTT,CASSWENTEAFF
many,NA,TRBJ1-6,TRBV12-3/TRBV12-4,TGTGCCAGCAGTTTTGGTGCCCCCGATTCACCCCTCCACTTT,CASSFGAPDSPLHF
many,NA,TRBJ1-1,TRBV29-1,TGCAGCGTTGGGGGGGGGAACACTGAAGCTTTCTTT,CSVGGGNTEAFF
NA,NA,TRBJ1-1,TRBV4-2,TGTGCCAGCAGCCAAGACGTTGCGGAGGGGAGGACTGAAGCTTTCTTT,CASSQDVAEGRTEAFF
many,NA,TRBJ2-5,TRBV12-3/TRBV12-4,TGTGCCAGCAGTTTAGCGCTAATACCGACCGTGTACCAAGAGACCCAGTACTTC,CASSLALIPTVYQETQYF
NA,NA,TRBJ1-3,TRBV10-3,TGTGCCATCAGTGGGCAGGGAAATGGAAACACCATATATTTT,CAISGQGNGNTIYF
NA,TRBD2,TRBJ2-5,TRBV5-1,TGCGCCAGCAGCTCGATAGCGGGAGATCAAGAGACCCAGTACTTC,CASSSIAGDQETQYF
many,NA,TRBJ2-5,TRBV18,TGTGCCAGCTCACCAGGGCAGGAGGAGACCCAGTACTTC,CASSPGQEETQYF
many,NA,TRBJ1-1,TRBV6-1,TGTGCCAGCACCGGGGGACGGCTCCTTGAAGCTTTCTTT,CASTGGRLLEAFF
NA,TRBD1,TRBJ2-7,TRBV6-1,TGTGCCAGCGTGGGACAGGGGGCGATGTACGAGCAGTACTTC,CASVGQGAMYEQYF
NA,TRBD1,TRBJ1-1,TRBV6-1,TGTGCCAGCAGCGAAACCTGGACAGGTAACACTGAAGCTTTCTTT,CASSETWTGNTEAFF
NA,TRBD1,TRBJ1-4,TRBV6-2/TRBV6-3,TGTGCCAGCAGTTACTCTGGAGGACAGGGGGCTAATGAAAAACTGTTTTTT,CASSYSGGQGANEKLFF
NA,NA,TRBJ1-5,TRBV6-1,TGTGCCAGCAGTGAAGACCCGAAGCCCCAGCATTTT,CASSEDPKPQHF
NA,TRBD1,TRBJ2-7,TRBV30,TGTGCCGGTGACAGGGGCTCAAAATACGAGCAGTACTTC,CAGDRGSKYEQYF
many,NA,TRBJ2-7,TRBV3-1,TGTGCCAGCAGCCAAGATATTCTTTCGGGGAAGCAGTACTTC,CASSQDILSGKQYF
many,TRBD2,TRBJ2-5,TRBV5-1,TGCGCCAGCAGCCTCCAAGCGGGAGCGGCGGAGACCCAGTACTTC,CASSLQAGAAETQYF
many,TRBD1,TRBJ2-5,TRBV30,TGTGCCTGGAGTCTGACGGGACAGGGGGAGACCCAGTACTTC,CAWSLTGQGETQYF
few,NA,TRBJ1-1,TRBV5-1,TGCGCCAGCAGCTGGGAGGGGAACACTGAAGCTTTCTTT,CASSWEGNTEAFF
many,TRBD2,TRBJ2-7,TRBV6-1,TGTGCCAGCAGCGATAGGGGCGGGAGCTCCTACGAGCAGTACTTC,CASSDRGGSSYEQYF
many,TRBD2,TRBJ2-5,TRBV6-1,TGTGCCAGCAGTGAAATTAGCGGGAGGCTCGTGGAGACCCAGTACTTC,CASSEISGRLVETQYF
NA,NA,TRBJ1-2,TRBV27,TGTGCCAGCAGTCCGGCCGGGACCGGAGGTGGCTACACCTTC,CASSPAGTGGGYTF
many,NA,TRBJ1-2,TRBV20-1,TGCAGTGCTAGAGATCCCCGGAATAACTATGGCTACACCTTC,CSARDPRNNYGYTF
many,NA,TRBJ1-3,TRBV7-8,TGTGCCAGCAGCTTAGAGCAGGGAAGCTCTGGAAACACCATATATTTT,CASSLEQGSSGNTIYF
NA,TRBD1,TRBJ2-2,TRBV11-1,TGTGCCAGCAGCTCCCGGGACAGGGGGTTCGGCGGGGAGCTGTTTTTT,CASSSRDRGFGGELFF
few,NA,TRBJ1-3,TRBV9,TGTGCCAGCAGCGTAGACGGGGGAACACATCCTGGAAACACCATATATTTT,CASSVDGGTHPGNTIYF
many,NA,TRBJ1-2,TRBV4-1,TGCGCCAGCAGCCCCTCGGACCGCTCTAACTATGGCTACACCTTC,CASSPSDRSNYGYTF
few,NA,TRBJ1-2,TRBV3-1,TGTGCCAGCAGCCTGAGCTTGAGGGGATTGGGTGGCTACACCTTC,CASSLSLRGLGGYTF
many,TRBD2,TRBJ2-7,TRBV7-2,TGTGCCAGCAGTACTAGCGGGAGCGTTCGCGAGCAGTACTTC,CASSTSGSVREQYF
NA,NA,TRBJ2-5,TRBV19,TGTGCCAGTAGTCCTGGACAGCTTCCGGAGACCCAGTACTTC,CASSPGQLPETQYF
many,NA,TRBJ1-2,TRBV30,TGTGCCTGGAGTCACGGAGATAACTATGGCTACACCTTC,CAWSHGDNYGYTF